The 18 T cell receptor beta chains below were found in one sample sequenced in a study of CD8+ T cells in alopecia areata. The treatment here: oral pan-JAK inhibitor, 5-10 mg twice daily. Investigators isolated RNA and reverse transcribed it into cDNA to act as the sequencing template. Generated by immunoSEQ multiplex PCR, the TCRdb table keeps only in-frame clones and is missing some. This table has fewer than 110,000 clones, around 84% appearing once. The specimen was CD8+ T cells sorted from blood, collected at week 24, from a patient treated with tofacitinib. These receptors originate from a human donor with alopecia areata.

V and J are TRBV11-2 and TRBJ2-5; D is perhaps TRBD1 (6 bases). V was cut by 0 bases and J by 5 bases, with 16 bases left in between. Germline-derived CDR1 and CDR2 are SGHAT and FQNNGV. This CDR3 is built from 16 residues. CDR3 protein: CASSLDTWGLGETQYF. The CDR3 DNA sequence: TGTGCCAGCAGCTTAGATACGTGGGGGCTGGGGGAGACCCAGTACTTC.

Of note for this clone: One end of the junction fails to match germline, which may point to a read error. The chain carries TRBV7-7 and TRBJ2-7; D not resolved. CDR3 length equals 17 residues. Germline V gene sequence: CDR1 SSHAT, CDR2 FNYEAQ (reference sequence). Here the CDR3 DNA reads TGTGCTAGCAGCTTAGGCCGCCGAGTCCAGGTAACCTACGAGCAGTACTTC. It codes for CASSLGRRVQVTYEQYF.

The chain uses TRBV4-1 and TRBJ2-4; 11 bases map to TRBD2. CDR1 and CDR2 (germline): MGHRA, YSYEKL. V shed 1 base, J shed 8 bases, and the junction held 10 bases outside the gene matches. This CDR3 is 17 amino acids long. The chain's CDR3 is CASSQVEAGTSGDIQYF. The CDR3 DNA reads TGCGCCAGCAGCCAAGTTGAGGCCGGGACTAGCGGTGACATTCAGTACTTC.

The V call is TRBV4-1, the J call TRBJ2-7, with D unresolved. CDR1 MGHRA and CDR2 YSYEKL come from the germline V gene. There are 14 residues in the CDR3. V was shortened by 4 bases and J by 0 bases, with 10 bases between the two germline ends. CDR3 protein: CASSPIMSSYEQYF. In nucleotides, the CDR3 is TGCGCCAGCAGCCCTATAATGAGCTCCTACGAGCAGTACTTC.

The rearrangement uses TRBV4-1 and TRBJ2-2, with TRBD1 as a possible D gene (6 bases). V lost 0 bases and J 4 bases, leaving 9 bases between the germline ends. CDR1 and CDR2 from the germline V gene are MGHRA and YSYEKL. The CDR3 is 15 residues long. CDR3 nucleotides: TGCGCCAGCAGCCAAGATAAAGGGGGCACCGGGGAGCTGTTTTTT. The encoded protein is CASSQDKGGTGELFF.

V gene TRBV9 combines with J gene TRBJ1-2, with no clear D. This CDR3 spans 12 amino acids. V shed 3 bases and J shed 5 bases, with 8 bases lying between them. Looked up from germline, CDR1 is SGDLS and CDR2 is YYNGEE. The CDR3 region has the DNA TGTGCCAGCAGCGCTGACAATTATGGCTACACCTTC. Its protein is CASSADNYGYTF.

The rearrangement uses TRBV5-5 and TRBJ2-7; D is ambiguous. The CDR3 extends over 11 amino acids. Germline CDR1 reads SGHKS; CDR2 reads YYEKEE (reference sequence). Trimming took off 3 bases at V and 5 bases at J, with 6 bases between the two ends. CDR3 DNA: TGTGCCAGCAGCTCGCTCCACGAGCAGTACTTC. Translation: CASSSLHEQYF.

The CDR3 sequence is CASSLVGAGGETQYF. For the CDR3, the DNA is TGTGCCAGCAGCTTGGTGGGGGCTGGTGGAGAGACCCAGTACTTC. V is TRBV5-4 and J is TRBJ2-5; tentatively, D is TRBD1 (6 bases). The CDR3 length is 15 residues. CDR1 is SGHNT, CDR2 YYREEE, per germline (reference sequence). Trimming took 0 bases from V and 4 from J, leaving 13 bases between them.

The J gene is TRBJ2-1, the V gene TRBV11-2, with TRBD2 matching over 10 bases. The CDR3 is 14 amino acids. From germline, CDR1 is SGHAT and CDR2 FQNNGV. V was pared by 6 bases and J by 4 bases, with 3 bases of the junction left unmatched. The CDR3 DNA reads TGTGCCAGCAGAGCTAGCGGGGGTTACAATGAGCAGTTCTTC. This sequence encodes CASRASGGYNEQFF.

The chain joins TRBV29-1 to TRBJ2-7; D tentatively fits TRBD1 or TRBD2 (6 bases each). This CDR3 contains 16 residues. The germline V gene has CDR1 SQVTM and CDR2 ANQGSEA. Trimming cost V 6 bases and J 2 bases, with 23 bases left between them. CDR3 in DNA: TGCAGCGTGGAGGGGTCCTCAATCGGGACAACCTACGAGCAGTACTTC. Translating gives CSVEGSSIGTTYEQYF.

This clone has a single count. This chain joins TRBV11-2 and TRBJ2-7, with TRBD1 matching over 7 bases. The CDR3 spans 15 residues. Germline CDR1 reads SGHAT; CDR2 reads FQNNGV. V lost 5 bases and J lost 6; bases outside the gene matches: 13. CDR3 region: CASSRPETGRSEQYF. Written as DNA, the CDR3 is TGTGCCAGCAGCCGTCCCGAGACAGGGAGATCCGAGCAGTACTTC. Looking up the rest from reference TRBV11-2 and TRBJ2-7 gives the full variable domain: EAGVAQSPRYKIIEKRQSVAFWCNPISGHATLYWYQQILGQGPKLLIQFQNNGVVDDSQLPKDRFSAERLKGVDSTLKIQPAKLEDSAVYLCASSRPETGRSEQYFGPGTRLTVT.

V is TRBV6-6 and J is TRBJ1-6, with 7 bases aligning to TRBD1. Germline assignment: CDR1 MNHNY and CDR2 SVGAGI (reference sequence). This CDR3 has 14 amino acids. The J segment lost 10 bases and the V segment lost 4 bases, leaving 7 bases of the junction unmatched. CDR3 loop: CASSLGTGVSPLHF. CDR3 coding DNA: TGTGCCAGCAGTTTAGGAACAGGGGTCTCACCCCTCCACTTT.

This clone showed up just a few times. This sequence joins TRBV5-8 and TRBJ2-7; 8 nucleotides agree with TRBD1. The CDR3 sequence is 14 residues long. CDR1 SGHTS and CDR2 YDEGEE come from the germline V gene. The J segment lost 2 bases and the V segment lost 4 bases, leaving 5 bases of the junction unmatched. The CDR3 spells CASSTRTGTYEQYF. CDR3 nucleotides: TGTGCCAGCAGCACCCGGACAGGGACCTACGAGCAGTACTTC.

The CDR3 coding sequence is TGTGCCAGCAGCTTCGGGACGGGGGGCACTGAAGCTTTCTTT. Protein: CASSFGTGGTEAFF. This chain uses TRBV5-4 with TRBJ1-1; a possible D gene is TRBD1 (5 bases). Trimming left V 2 bases short and J 4 bases short, with 12 bases between. The length of the CDR3 is 14 residues. Germline values: CDR1 SGHNT, CDR2 YYREEE (reference sequence). Looking up the rest from reference TRBV5-4 and TRBJ1-1 gives the full variable domain: ETGVTQSPTHLIKTRGQQVTLRCSSQSGHNTVSWYQQALGQGPQFIFQYYREEENGRGNFPPRFSGLQFPNYSSELNVNALELDDSALYLCASSFGTGGTEAFFGQGTRLTVV.

The CDR3 here is CASSFGTDNTGELFF. The CDR3 region has the DNA TGTGCCAGCAGCTTCGGGACCGATAACACCGGGGAGCTGTTTTTT. V is TRBV5-6 and J is TRBJ2-2; TRBD1 or TRBD2 may be the D gene (5 bases each). The germline V and J ends were trimmed by 2 bases and 2 bases, with 10 bases remaining between them. The CDR3 extends over 15 amino acids. Germline assignment: CDR1 SGHDT and CDR2 YYEEEE.

The chain uses TRBV30 and TRBJ2-3; D remains unclear. V lost 4 bases to trimming and J lost 5 bases, with 16 bases between them. This CDR3 has 14 residues. Germline V gene lookup returns CDR1 GTSNPN and CDR2 SVGIG (reference sequence). DNA for the CDR3: TGTGCCTGGACGAAAATGGGATTCGGAGATACGCAGTATTTT. It encodes CAWTKMGFGDTQYF. Based on the CDR3 plus reference TRBV30 and TRBJ2-3, the full variable domain is SQTIHQWPATLVQPVGSPLSLECTVEGTSNPNLYWYRQAAGRGLQLLFYSVGIGQISSEVPQNLSASRPQDRQFILSSKKLLLSDSGFYLCAWTKMGFGDTQYFGPGTRLTVL.

The rearrangement links TRBV27 to TRBJ2-7; 9 nucleotides line up with TRBD1. The CDR3 covers 14 residues. The germline V gene encodes CDR1 MNHEY and CDR2 SMNVEV (reference sequence). Germline trimming cut 7 bases from V and 4 bases from J; bases unmatched to any gene: 8. CDR3 sequence (DNA): TGTGCCAGCACCTCGGGGACAGGGTCTTACGAGCAGTACTTC. It is translated as CASTSGTGSYEQYF.

This clone came up a few times. V gene TRBV13 combines with J gene TRBJ2-3; D not certain. V lost 1 base and J 4 bases, leaving 6 bases between the germline ends. CDR3 length: 13 amino acids. Germline V gives CDR1 PRHDT, CDR2 FYEKMQ (reference sequence). The CDR3: CASSLEWADTQYF. The CDR3, as DNA: TGTGCCAGCAGCTTAGAATGGGCAGATACGCAGTATTTT.